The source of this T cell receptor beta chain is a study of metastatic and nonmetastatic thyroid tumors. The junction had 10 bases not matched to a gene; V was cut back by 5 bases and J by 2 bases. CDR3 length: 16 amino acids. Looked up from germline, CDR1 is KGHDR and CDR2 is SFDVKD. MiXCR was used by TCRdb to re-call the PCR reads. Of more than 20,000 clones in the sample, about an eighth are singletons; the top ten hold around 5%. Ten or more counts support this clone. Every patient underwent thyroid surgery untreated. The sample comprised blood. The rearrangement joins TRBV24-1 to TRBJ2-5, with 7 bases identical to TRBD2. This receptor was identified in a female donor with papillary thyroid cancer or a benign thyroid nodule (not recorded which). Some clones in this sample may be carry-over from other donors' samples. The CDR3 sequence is CATSGVGGSIQETQYF. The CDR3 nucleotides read TGTGCCACCAGTGGAGTCGGCGGGAGTATACAAGAGACCCAGTACTTC.